Following are 32 T cell receptor beta chains from one sample sequenced in a study of naive and memory T cell subsets. The study's findings and limits: Naive repertoires, especially CD8, held a few larger clonotypes, possibly memory cells re-expressing CD45RA.

Antigen specificity for these receptors is unknown. Two oligonucleotides, mixed equimolar, formed the beta constant-region primer covering TRBC1 and TRBC2. Four rounds of PCR amplified the ligated cDNA using nested alpha and beta constant-region primers plus SP2. Each CDR3 protein is one row after TCRdb ran MiXCR on the UMI-ligation and nested PCR reads. This sample has roughly 97,000 distinct CDR3 sequences; about 15% occur once, and the top ten carry around 2.8%. The specimen was naive CD8+ T cells from blood. These receptors were collected from a human donor in good health.

This clonotype was counted many times. This rearrangement joins TRBV9 to TRBJ2-5; perhaps TRBD1 as D (6 bases). CDR3 length equals 15 residues. V was shortened by 4 bases and J by 2 bases, with 15 bases between the two germline ends. The germline CDR1 and CDR2 sequences are SGDLS and YYNGEE. The CDR3 is CASSLTGTEQETQYF. In DNA form, the CDR3 reads TGTGCCAGCAGCTTGACAGGTACCGAACAAGAGACCCAGTACTTC. The variable domain in full, completed from reference TRBV9 and TRBJ2-5, reads DSGVTQTPKHLITATGQRVTLRCSPRSGDLSVYWYQQSLDQGLQFLIQYYNGEERAKGNILERFSAQQFPDLHSELNLSSLELGDSALYFCASSLTGTEQETQYFGPGTRLLVL.

The chain joins TRBV12-5 to TRBJ2-5; 8 nucleotides align to TRBD1. V shed 1 base and J 5 bases; nucleotides not matched to a gene: 6. This CDR3 is built from 15 residues. Germline V CDR1 and CDR2: LGHNT, FRNRAP. Here the CDR3 reads CASGLASTGDETQYF. CDR3 DNA: TGTGCTAGTGGTTTGGCCTCGACAGGGGACGAGACCCAGTACTTC.

V is TRBV24-1 and J is TRBJ1-2; D may be TRBD1 (5 bases). The CDR3 contains 16 residues. Germline-derived CDR1 and CDR2 are KGHDR and SFDVKD. V was trimmed by 7 bases and J by 5 bases, leaving 22 bases between them. CDR3 sequence reads: CATSSTQAGEGYGYTF. The CDR3 coding sequence is TGTGCCACCAGCTCGACACAGGCTGGGGAGGGATATGGCTACACCTTC.

There are many counts of this clonotype. The J gene is TRBJ2-1, the V gene TRBV7-3; D not resolved. The germline gives CDR1 SGHTA, CDR2 FQGTGA. Trimming removed 6 bases at V and 3 bases at J, with 15 bases between. This CDR3 is built from 15 residues. The CDR3, as DNA: TGTGCCAGCAGTCCCATAGCCTCGAACTACAATGAGCAGTTCTTC. Encoded protein: CASSPIASNYNEQFF.

The table lists this clonotype with a few counts. V usage is TRBV20-1 and J usage is TRBJ2-4; no clear D. The CDR3 consists of 14 residues. V was cut by 6 bases and J by 0 bases, with 12 bases left in between. Germline assignment: CDR1 DFQATT and CDR2 SNEGSKA (reference sequence). CDR3 sequence: CSAKGVIAKNIQYF. Written as DNA, the CDR3 is TGCAGTGCCAAGGGCGTTATAGCCAAAAACATTCAGTACTTC.

This clonotype came up many times. The chain links TRBV12-3 or TRBV12-4 to TRBJ1-5; no clear D. The CDR3 length is 13 residues. Trimming took off 8 bases at V and 4 bases at J, with 12 bases between the two ends. The CDR3 DNA sequence: TGTGCCAGCGATACGAGTTCGAATCAGCCCCAGCATTTT. It encodes CASDTSSNQPQHF.

The genes are TRBV28 and TRBJ2-3, with TRBD2 matching 10 bases. CDR1 and CDR2 from the germline V gene are MDHEN and SYDVKM. The trim removed 6 bases at V and 6 bases at J, leaving 9 bases unmatched. The CDR3 is 15 amino acids. CDR3 protein: CASRDSGGPSDTQYF. CDR3 sequence (DNA): TGTGCCAGCAGGGATAGCGGGGGGCCCTCGGATACGCAGTATTTT.

In its sample, this clonotype was seen a few times. The chain employs TRBV27 and TRBJ2-7, with D perhaps being TRBD1 or TRBD2 (5 bases each). The germline V gene encodes CDR1 MNHEY and CDR2 SMNVEV (reference sequence). Trimming pared 2 bases from V and 2 bases from J, leaving 10 bases between. The CDR3 is made up of 14 amino acids. DNA for the CDR3: TGTGCCAGCAGTTTAGGGACGGACGCCTACGAGCAGTACTTC. Translated, it gives CASSLGTDAYEQYF.

This chain joins TRBV7-3 and TRBJ2-2; 7 bases agree with TRBD2. Germline lookup yields CDR1 SGHTA and CDR2 FQGTGA. The CDR3 totals 16 residues. The V and J ends lost 4 bases and 0 bases, in that order; junction bases with no gene match: 5. The CDR3 spells CASSSEREANTGELFF. CDR3 coding DNA: TGTGCCAGCAGCTCTGAGCGGGAAGCGAACACCGGGGAGCTGTTTTTT.

J is TRBJ2-1 and V is TRBV10-3; 7 bases align to TRBD2. The CDR3 is 15 amino acids. Germline V gene lookup returns CDR1 ENHRY and CDR2 SYGVKD. After removal of 5 bases from V and 6 bases from J, the junction contained 10 bases not matched to a gene. The chain's CDR3 is CAISPTSSQVNEQFF. In DNA form, the CDR3 reads TGTGCCATCAGTCCGACTAGCTCACAGGTCAATGAGCAGTTCTTC.

Many counts were recorded for this clonotype. V usage is TRBV6-2 or TRBV6-3 and J usage is TRBJ1-1; D perhaps matches TRBD1 (5 bases). The V end lost 4 bases, the J end lost 3 bases, and 12 bases lay between the germline ends. Germline loops: CDR1 MNHEY, CDR2 SVGEGT. This CDR3 spans 14 amino acids. CDR3 sequence (DNA): TGTGCCAGCAGTTCCGCCTGGGGGGACACTGAAGCTTTCTTT. This sequence encodes CASSSAWGDTEAFF.

This clonotype was detected many times. This chain connects TRBV10-3 to TRBJ1-4; 9 nucleotides align to TRBD1. This CDR3 spans 14 amino acids. The germline V gene has CDR1 ENHRY and CDR2 SYGVKD. The J segment lost 8 bases and the V segment lost 5 bases, leaving 6 bases of the junction unmatched. The CDR3 DNA reads as TGTGCCATCAGTAGGGGACAGGGTGACGAAAAACTGTTTTTT. It yields the protein CAISRGQGDEKLFF.

Only a few counts were recorded for this clonotype. J is TRBJ2-7 and V is TRBV2; D is possibly TRBD1 (5 bases). This CDR3 is built from 14 residues. The germline V gene has CDR1 SNHLY and CDR2 FYNNEI. The V gene lost 7 bases and the J gene lost 2 bases, with 15 bases spanning the gap. The CDR3 protein is CASITSSGTYEQYF. CDR3 coding DNA: TGTGCCAGCATCACTTCTTCAGGGACCTACGAGCAGTACTTC.

This clonotype was counted ten times or more. The chain joins TRBV2 to TRBJ2-1; D could derive from TRBD1 or TRBD2 (5 bases each). V lost 7 bases and J 2 bases, leaving 15 bases between the germline ends. The CDR3 is 15 amino acids. Per germline, CDR1 SNHLY and CDR2 FYNNEI. The CDR3 coding sequence is TGTGCCAGCATCGAGGGGCACCGTACCTACAATGAGCAGTTCTTC. It yields the protein CASIEGHRTYNEQFF.

CDR3 sequence (DNA): TGTGCCTGGAGTTCAACACTTCGGGGCTCCTACGAGCAGTACTTC. This translates into CAWSSTLRGSYEQYF. The V gene is TRBV30, the J gene TRBJ2-7; perhaps TRBD2 as D (5 bases). Germline V gene data show CDR1 as GTSNPN and CDR2 as SVGIG (reference sequence). With 2 bases removed from V and 0 bases from J, the gap between germline ends came to 14 bases. The CDR3 extends over 15 amino acids.

This clonotype was counted at least ten times. The rearrangement joins TRBV5-4 to TRBJ2-7, with 12 bases fitting TRBD2. Trimming removed 3 bases from V and 5 bases from J; junction bases left unmatched: 3. Germline assignment: CDR1 SGHNT and CDR2 YYREEE (reference sequence). The CDR3 spans 14 residues. CDR3 sequence (DNA): TGTGCCAGCAGCTCGACTAGCGGGAGCGACGAGCAGTACTTC. This codes for CASSSTSGSDEQYF. The full variable domain, completed using reference TRBV5-4 and TRBJ2-7, is ETGVTQSPTHLIKTRGQQVTLRCSSQSGHNTVSWYQQALGQGPQFIFQYYREEENGRGNFPPRFSGLQFPNYSSELNVNALELDDSALYLCASSSTSGSDEQYFGPGTRLTVT.

This clonotype was counted at least ten times. V gene TRBV7-3 combines with J gene TRBJ2-3, with 7 bases that match TRBD2. CDR1 is SGHTA and CDR2 is FQGTGA in the germline V gene. The CDR3 covers 20 residues. The ends lost 1 base at V and 0 bases at J; junction bases unmatched: 16. CDR3 in DNA: TGTGCCAGCAGCTTAATGGCGGGGCTAGCGGCAGGCCCTAGCACAGATACGCAGTATTTT. Encoded protein: CASSLMAGLAAGPSTDTQYF. Looking up the rest from reference TRBV7-3 and TRBJ2-3 gives the full variable domain: GAGVSQTPSNKVTEKGKYVELRCDPISGHTALYWYRQSLGQGPEFLIYFQGTGAADDSGLPNDRFFAVRPEGSVSTLKIQRTERGDSAVYLCASSLMAGLAAGPSTDTQYFGPGTRLTVL.

This chain uses TRBV29-1 with TRBJ2-7; D unclear. Per germline, CDR1 SQVTM and CDR2 ANQGSEA. This CDR3 comprises 13 residues. The V end lost 4 bases, the J end lost 1 base, and 11 bases lay between the germline ends. This CDR3 is CSVAPTESYEQYF. In nucleotides, the CDR3 is TGCAGCGTTGCCCCAACCGAATCCTACGAGCAGTACTTC.

The chain uses TRBV13 and TRBJ2-1, with D perhaps TRBD2 (5 bases). Germline assignment: CDR1 PRHDT and CDR2 FYEKMQ (reference sequence). The CDR3 extends over 14 amino acids. V lost 6 bases to trimming and J lost 9 bases, with 18 bases between them. CDR3 residues: CASRPTTRLGEQFF. The CDR3 DNA reads as TGTGCCAGCAGACCGACTACCCGGCTTGGTGAGCAGTTCTTC.

The rearrangement links TRBV5-6 to TRBJ1-2; D is undetermined. The germline CDR1 and CDR2 sequences are SGHDT and YYEEEE. V was trimmed by 4 bases and J by 1 base, leaving 17 bases between them. This CDR3 has 16 residues. CDR3 bases: TGTGCCAGCAGCCTTGAAAGGTTCGACGGTAACTATGGCTACACCTTC. Translating it yields CASSLERFDGNYGYTF.

The chain carries TRBV13 and TRBJ1-1, with 12 bases identical to TRBD1. Germline trimming cut 5 bases from V and 0 bases from J; bases unmatched to any gene: 7. The CDR3 length is 17 residues. Germline lookup yields CDR1 PRHDT and CDR2 FYEKMQ (reference sequence). The CDR3 sequence is CASSPLGTGGLNTEAFF. The DNA of the CDR3 is TGTGCCAGCAGCCCGCTAGGGACAGGGGGCCTGAACACTGAAGCTTTCTTT.

This clonotype was counted between two and nine times. This chain links TRBV28 with TRBJ2-7, with D perhaps TRBD1 (6 bases). Germline V gives CDR1 MDHEN, CDR2 SYDVKM. This CDR3 spans 15 amino acids. The V gene lost 5 bases and the J gene lost 2 bases, with 16 bases spanning the gap. The CDR3: CASSLSSTGAYEQYF. The DNA for the CDR3 is TGTGCCAGCAGTCTGAGTTCGACAGGAGCCTACGAGCAGTACTTC.

The chain couples TRBV7-9 to TRBJ2-7; the match to TRBD1 covers 9 bases. With 1 base clipped from V and 1 base from J, the junction kept 2 bases outside the gene matches. The germline gives CDR1 SEHNR, CDR2 FQNEAQ (reference sequence). The CDR3 is 15 residues long. Here the CDR3 DNA reads TGTGCCAGCAGCTTAGTAGGACAGGGGTCCTACGAGCAGTACTTC. Protein sequence: CASSLVGQGSYEQYF. The full variable domain, with the rest looked up from reference TRBV7-9 and TRBJ2-7, is DTGVSQNPRHKITKRGQNVTFRCDPISEHNRLYWYRQTLGQGPEFLTYFQNEAQLEKSRLLSDRFSAERPKGSFSTLEIQRTEQGDSAMYLCASSLVGQGSYEQYFGPGTRLTVT.

This clonotype was picked up many times. The chain uses TRBV7-9 and TRBJ2-1, with a possible D match to TRBD1 (5 bases). The V gene lost 5 bases and the J gene lost 4 bases, with 12 bases spanning the gap. CDR3 length: 14 residues. Germline assignment: CDR1 SEHNR and CDR2 FQNEAQ (reference sequence). In DNA form, the CDR3 reads TGTGCCAGCAGCCCCAGGGCGGATTACAATGAGCAGTTCTTC. It yields the protein CASSPRADYNEQFF. Using reference TRBV7-9 and TRBJ2-1 for the parts outside the CDR3, the full variable domain is DTGVSQNPRHKITKRGQNVTFRCDPISEHNRLYWYRQTLGQGPEFLTYFQNEAQLEKSRLLSDRFSAERPKGSFSTLEIQRTEQGDSAMYLCASSPRADYNEQFFGPGTRLTVL.

This clonotype was recorded many times. J is TRBJ1-1 and V is TRBV28; TRBD1 aligns across 7 bases. This CDR3 contains 14 residues. V shed 7 bases, J shed 0 bases, and the junction held 5 bases outside the gene matches. Germline values: CDR1 MDHEN, CDR2 SYDVKM. Here the CDR3 reads CASNRGLVNTEAFF. The CDR3 DNA reads as TGTGCCAGCAATAGGGGGCTTGTGAACACTGAAGCTTTCTTT.

The chain has TRBV7-8 and TRBJ2-3; 10 bases line up with TRBD2. Germline lookup yields CDR1 SGHVS and CDR2 FQNEAQ. Trimming cost V 8 bases and J 1 base; bases outside gene matches: 6. There are 15 residues in the CDR3. The CDR3 here is CASLGSGGGTDTQYF. The DNA for the CDR3 is TGTGCCAGCTTAGGAAGCGGGGGGGGCACAGATACGCAGTATTTT.

The rearrangement joins TRBV12-3 or TRBV12-4 to TRBJ1-4, with a weak D call TRBD1 (5 bases). V shed 7 bases and J shed 13 bases, with 25 bases lying between them. The CDR3 consists of 15 residues. CDR3 nucleotides: TGTGCCAGCACGTCCCTGAGTCAGGGCCCACCCGTACTGTTTTTT. This codes for CASTSLSQGPPVLFF.

There are many counts of this clonotype. V is TRBV6-4 and J is TRBJ1-1, with D maybe TRBD1 (5 bases). This CDR3 region has 13 residues. Germline-derived CDR1 and CDR2 are MRHNA and SNTAGT. V lost 6 bases to trimming and J lost 6 bases, with 14 bases between them. CDR3 sequence (DNA): TGTGCCAGCAGCCCCGGGACGGTAGCTGAAGCTTTCTTT. Amino acid sequence: CASSPGTVAEAFF.

This clonotype came up many times. The J gene is TRBJ2-1, the V gene TRBV3-2; the DNA was not compared with TRBD2, the D call given in the table. TRBV3-2 corresponds to a pseudogene. The CDR3 runs 16 residues. The CDR3 is CASSLTGTSGYNEQFF. As DNA, the CDR3 is TGTGCCAGCAGCCTAACCGGGACTAGCGGATACAATGAGCAGTTCTTC.

This clonotype has a count of ten or more. The rearrangement links TRBV4-3 to TRBJ2-2; a weak D match, TRBD2 (6 bases). The CDR3 covers 14 residues. CDR1 and CDR2 from the germline V gene are LGHNA and YSLEER. With 4 bases removed from V and 6 bases from J, the gap between germline ends came to 12 bases. Here the CDR3 reads CASSPLRDAGELFF. CDR3 DNA sequence: TGCGCCAGCAGCCCCCTGCGGGATGCCGGGGAGCTGTTTTTT.

In its sample, this clonotype was seen a few times. This rearrangement joins TRBV6-5 to TRBJ2-2; D is unresolved. The CDR3 runs to 14 residues. V was trimmed by 7 bases and J by 5 bases, leaving 14 bases between them. CDR1 is MNHEY and CDR2 is SVGAGI in the germline V gene. The CDR3 is CASNNPWDTGELFF. CDR3 coding DNA: TGTGCCAGCAACAACCCCTGGGATACCGGGGAGCTGTTTTTT.

There are many counts of this clonotype. V gene TRBV19 combines with J gene TRBJ1-1, with 7 bases identical to TRBD1. The germline CDR1 and CDR2 sequences are LNHDA and SQIVND (reference sequence). The ends lost 10 bases at V and 6 bases at J; junction bases unmatched: 5. The CDR3 has 11 residues. CDR3 nucleotide sequence: TGTGCCATAAAGCAGGGGGCTGAAGCTTTCTTT. It is translated as CAIKQGAEAFF.